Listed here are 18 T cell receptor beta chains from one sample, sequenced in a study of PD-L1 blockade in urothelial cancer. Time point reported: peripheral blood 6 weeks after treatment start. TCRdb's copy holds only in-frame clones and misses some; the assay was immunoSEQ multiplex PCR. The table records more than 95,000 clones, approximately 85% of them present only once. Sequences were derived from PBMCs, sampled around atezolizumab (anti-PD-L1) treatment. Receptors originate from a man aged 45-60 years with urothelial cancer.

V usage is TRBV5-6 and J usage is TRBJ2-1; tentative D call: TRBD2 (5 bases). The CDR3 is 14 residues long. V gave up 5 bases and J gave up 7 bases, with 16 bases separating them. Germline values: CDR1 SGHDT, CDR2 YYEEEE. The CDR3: CASSSTRDGNEQFF. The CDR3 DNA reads TGTGCCAGCAGTAGTACGAGGGATGGGAATGAGCAGTTCTTC.

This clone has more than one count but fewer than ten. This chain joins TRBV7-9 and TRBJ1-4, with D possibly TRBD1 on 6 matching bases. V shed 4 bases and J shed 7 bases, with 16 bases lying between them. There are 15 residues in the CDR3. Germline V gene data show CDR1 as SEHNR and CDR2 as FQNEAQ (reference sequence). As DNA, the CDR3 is TGTGCCAGCAGCTCAAACCGGGACAATAGTGAAAAACTGTTTTTT. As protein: CASSSNRDNSEKLFF.

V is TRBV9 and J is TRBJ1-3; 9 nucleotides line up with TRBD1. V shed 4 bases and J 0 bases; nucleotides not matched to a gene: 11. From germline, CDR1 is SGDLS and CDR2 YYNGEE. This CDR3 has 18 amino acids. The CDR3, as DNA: TGTGCCAGCAGCCCCCGGGGGACAGGGTCCTACTCTGGAAACACCATATATTTT. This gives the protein CASSPRGTGSYSGNTIYF.

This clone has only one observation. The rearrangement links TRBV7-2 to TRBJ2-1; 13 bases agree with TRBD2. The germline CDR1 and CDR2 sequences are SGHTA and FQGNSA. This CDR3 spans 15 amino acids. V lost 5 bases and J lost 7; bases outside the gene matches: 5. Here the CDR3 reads CASSPRTSGSNEQFF. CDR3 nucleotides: TGTGCCAGCAGCCCGCGGACTAGCGGGAGTAATGAGCAGTTCTTC. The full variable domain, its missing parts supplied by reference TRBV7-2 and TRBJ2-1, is GAGVSQSPSNKVTEKGKDVELRCDPISGHTALYWYRQSLGQGLEFLIYFQGNSAPDKSGLPSDRFSAERTGGSVSTLTIQRTQQEDSAVYLCASSPRTSGSNEQFFGPGTRLTVL.

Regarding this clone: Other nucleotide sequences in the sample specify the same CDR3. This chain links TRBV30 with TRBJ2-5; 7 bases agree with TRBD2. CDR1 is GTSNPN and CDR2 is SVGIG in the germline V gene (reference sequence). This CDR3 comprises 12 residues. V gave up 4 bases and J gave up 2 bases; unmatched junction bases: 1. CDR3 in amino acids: CAWTSGQETQYF. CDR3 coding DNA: TGTGCCTGGACTAGCGGACAAGAGACCCAGTACTTC.

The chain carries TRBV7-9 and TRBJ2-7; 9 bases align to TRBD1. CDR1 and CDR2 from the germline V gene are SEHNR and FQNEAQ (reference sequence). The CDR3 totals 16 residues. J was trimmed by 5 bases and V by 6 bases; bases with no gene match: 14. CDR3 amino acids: CASSYTGGRTGHEQYF. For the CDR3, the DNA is TGTGCCAGCAGTTATACAGGGGGCCGCACGGGGCACGAGCAGTACTTC.

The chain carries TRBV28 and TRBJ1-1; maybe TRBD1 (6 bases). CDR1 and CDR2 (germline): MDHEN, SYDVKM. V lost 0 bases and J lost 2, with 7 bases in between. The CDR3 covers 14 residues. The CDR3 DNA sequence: TGTGCCAGCAGTTTATGGACAGGTAACACTGAAGCTTTCTTT. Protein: CASSLWTGNTEAFF.

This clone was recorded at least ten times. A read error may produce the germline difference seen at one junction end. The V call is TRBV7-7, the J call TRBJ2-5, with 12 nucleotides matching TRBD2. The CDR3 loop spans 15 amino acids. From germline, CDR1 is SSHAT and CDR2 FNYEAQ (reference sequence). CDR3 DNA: TGTGCTAGCACGCTGACTAGCGGGAGTAGAGAGACCCAGTACTTC. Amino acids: CASTLTSGSRETQYF.

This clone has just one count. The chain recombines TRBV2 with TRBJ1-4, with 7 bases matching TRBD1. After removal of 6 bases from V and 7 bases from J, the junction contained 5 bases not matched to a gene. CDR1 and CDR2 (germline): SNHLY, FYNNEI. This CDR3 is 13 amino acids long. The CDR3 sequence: CASRGTALEKLFF. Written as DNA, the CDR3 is TGTGCCAGCAGGGGGACAGCGCTTGAAAAACTGTTTTTT. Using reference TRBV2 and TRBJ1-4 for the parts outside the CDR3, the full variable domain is EPEVTQTPSHQVTQMGQEVILRCVPISNHLYFYWYRQILGQKVEFLVSFYNNEISEKSEIFDDQFSVERPDGSNFTLKIRSTKLEDSAMYFCASRGTALEKLFFGSGTQLSVL.

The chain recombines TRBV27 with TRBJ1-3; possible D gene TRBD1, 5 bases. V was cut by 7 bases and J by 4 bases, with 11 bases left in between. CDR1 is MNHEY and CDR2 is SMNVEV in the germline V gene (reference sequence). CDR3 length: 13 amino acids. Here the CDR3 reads CASKQAGGNTIYF. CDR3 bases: TGTGCCAGCAAACAGGCAGGAGGAAACACCATATATTTT.

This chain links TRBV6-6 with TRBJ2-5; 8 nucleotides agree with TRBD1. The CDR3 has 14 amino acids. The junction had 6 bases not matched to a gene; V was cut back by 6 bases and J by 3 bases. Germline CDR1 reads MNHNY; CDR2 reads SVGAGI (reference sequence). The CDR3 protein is CASRKTGVKETQYF. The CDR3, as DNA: TGTGCCAGCAGAAAGACAGGGGTCAAAGAGACCCAGTACTTC.

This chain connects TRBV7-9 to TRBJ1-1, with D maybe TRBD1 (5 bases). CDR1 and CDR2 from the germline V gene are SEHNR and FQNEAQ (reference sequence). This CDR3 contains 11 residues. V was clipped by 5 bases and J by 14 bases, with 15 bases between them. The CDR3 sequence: CASSRTTAEFF. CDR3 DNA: TGTGCCAGCAGCCGTACGACAGCAGAATTCTTT.

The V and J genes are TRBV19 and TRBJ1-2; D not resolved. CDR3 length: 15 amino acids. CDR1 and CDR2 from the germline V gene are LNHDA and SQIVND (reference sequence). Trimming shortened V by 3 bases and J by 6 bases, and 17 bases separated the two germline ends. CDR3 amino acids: CASSMGTGSSHGYTF. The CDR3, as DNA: TGTGCCAGTAGTATGGGCACGGGGTCGTCTCATGGCTACACCTTC.

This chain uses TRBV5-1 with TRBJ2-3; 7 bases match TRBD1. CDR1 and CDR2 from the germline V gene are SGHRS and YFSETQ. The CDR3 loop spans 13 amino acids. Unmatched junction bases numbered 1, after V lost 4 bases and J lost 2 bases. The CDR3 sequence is CASSRGPTDTQYF. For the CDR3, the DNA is TGCGCCAGCAGCAGGGGGCCCACAGATACGCAGTATTTT.

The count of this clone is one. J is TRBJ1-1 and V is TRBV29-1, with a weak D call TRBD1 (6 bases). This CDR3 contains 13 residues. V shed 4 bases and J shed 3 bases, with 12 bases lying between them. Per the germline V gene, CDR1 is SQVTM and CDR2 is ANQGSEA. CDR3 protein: CSVVSPGDTEAFF. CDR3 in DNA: TGCAGCGTTGTTTCACCAGGGGACACTGAAGCTTTCTTT.

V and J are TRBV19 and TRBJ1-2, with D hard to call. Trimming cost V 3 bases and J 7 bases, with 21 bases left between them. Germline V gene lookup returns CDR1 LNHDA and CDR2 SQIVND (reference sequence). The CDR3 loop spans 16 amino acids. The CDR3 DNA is TGTGCCAGTAGTATTAAACGTTCGTGGGTAGAGGGTGGCTACACCTTC. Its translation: CASSIKRSWVEGGYTF.

The CDR3 coding sequence is TGTGCCAGCAGGGCACAGGGTGAAGCTTTCTTT. Its translation is CASRAQGEAFF. V and J are TRBV6-1 and TRBJ1-1; tentative D call: TRBD1 (6 bases). The germline V gene encodes CDR1 MNHNS and CDR2 SASEGT. This CDR3 is 11 amino acids long. The germline V and J ends were trimmed by 6 bases and 7 bases, with 9 bases remaining between them.

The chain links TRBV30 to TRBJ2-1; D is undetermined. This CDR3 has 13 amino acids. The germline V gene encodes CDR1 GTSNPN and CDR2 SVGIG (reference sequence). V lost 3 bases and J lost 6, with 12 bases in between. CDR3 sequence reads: CAWSVQLINEQFF. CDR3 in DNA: TGTGCCTGGAGCGTCCAGTTGATCAATGAGCAGTTCTTC.